This T cell receptor beta chain was recorded in a study of cytomegalovirus exposure and HLA in healthy donors. The PCR had 60 Vbeta and 13 Jbeta primers. The data were produced by immunoSEQ multiplex PCR, yet TCRdb's version contains in-frame clones alone and is incomplete. The repertoire holds 200,000 to 300,000 clones, with about 83% as singletons. The germline V and J ends were trimmed by 3 bases and 3 bases, with 14 bases remaining between them. The CDR3 consists of 15 residues. Germline V lookup: CDR1 MGHRA, CDR2 YSYEKL. The receptor's source is a woman in her 40s in good health and CMV-seropositive. This sequence joins TRBV4-1 and TRBJ1-1; D possibly corresponds to TRBD1 (5 bases). The sample consisted of PBMCs. CDR3: CASSQPHGADTEAFF. CDR3 sequence (DNA): TGCGCCAGCAGCCAGCCCCATGGGGCGGACACTGAAGCTTTCTTT.